Listed below are T cell receptor beta chains from one sample, sequenced in a study of blood T cell repertoires in COVID-19. Profiling relied on immunoSEQ multiplex PCR, and the TCRdb table lists in-frame clones only, not all of them. Of approximately 63,000 clones listed, approximately 84% are singletons. Material: peripheral blood. The receptors shown here come from a man at least 80 years old in a cohort sampled during active COVID-19. The CDR3 runs from the conserved cysteine through the conserved F or W. Each record gives: clone size, J gene, V gene, D gene, CDR3 protein, CDR3 DNA. The D gene is left open where the match is weak. Only some rows state a clone size, as once, few, many or a class for expanded clones.

. TRBJ2-2 TRBV10-1 . CASSDRSTGELFF TGCGCCAGCAGTGATAGGAGCACCGGGGAGCTGTTTTTT
. TRBJ1-1 TRBV13 . CASSLGRAGPEAFF TGTGCCAGCAGCTTAGGTAGGGCAGGGCCTGAAGCTTTCTTT
. TRBJ2-1 TRBV30 TRBD2 CAWSGLAGFSTEQFF TGTGCCTGGAGTGGACTAGCGGGCTTTAGTACGGAGCAGTTCTTC
. TRBJ1-1 TRBV11-2 . CASSLGRGEAFF TGTGCCAGCAGCTTAGGTAGAGGGGAAGCTTTCTTT
. TRBJ1-4 TRBV28 TRBD1 CASSLQTGGLATNEKLFF TGTGCCAGCAGTCTACAGACAGGGGGCCTTGCAACTAATGAAAAACTGTTTTTT
. TRBJ1-1 TRBV18 . CASSAAGRDTEAFF TGTGCCAGCTCTGCGGCAGGGAGGGACACTGAAGCTTTCTTT
. TRBJ2-5 TRBV4-1 TRBD2 CASSQRRVAGGQETQYF TGCGCCAGCAGCCAACGCAGGGTAGCGGGGGGGCAGGAGACCCAGTACTTC
once TRBJ2-3 TRBV7-9 . CASSWPLKGDTDTQYF TGTGCCAGCAGCTGGCCCTTAAAGGGGGACACAGATACGCAGTATTTT
. TRBJ1-2 TRBV4-3 . CASSQSIRDDYGYTF TGCGCCAGCAGCCAATCCATCAGGGATGACTATGGCTACACCTTC
few TRBJ1-2 TRBV30 TRBD1 CAWSVWQGAGGYTF TGTGCCTGGAGTGTTTGGCAGGGGGCCGGAGGCTACACCTTC
. TRBJ2-7 TRBV10-3 . CAISDSYEQYF TGTGCCATCAGTGACAGCTACGAGCAGTACTTC
. TRBJ1-2 TRBV27 . CASALAVGGPNYGYTF TGTGCCAGCGCGCTGGCTGTGGGGGGACCCAACTATGGCTACACCTTC
. TRBJ1-1 TRBV5-4 TRBD1 CASSEGTGRAFF TGTGCCAGCAGCGAAGGGACAGGGAGAGCTTTCTTT
once TRBJ2-5 TRBV19 TRBD2 CASSIVTSGGPLQETQYF TGTGCCAGTAGTATAGTAACTAGCGGGGGGCCCCTTCAAGAGACCCAGTACTTC
. TRBJ1-1 TRBV5-4 . CASSLTGMNTEAFF TGTGCCAGCAGCCTCACGGGGATGAACACTGAAGCTTTCTTT
. TRBJ2-5 TRBV6-2/TRBV6-3 . CASSYPRDTRQETQYF TGTGCCAGCAGTTACCCCCGGGACACAAGACAAGAGACCCAGTACTTC
. TRBJ2-1 TRBV7-3 TRBD2 CASSLKGLAGALSSYNEQFF TGTGCCAGCAGCTTAAAGGGGCTAGCGGGGGCCTTGTCTTCCTACAATGAGCAGTTCTTC
. TRBJ1-2 TRBV6-6 TRBD1 CAGSQGGNYGYTF TGTGCCGGCAGCCAGGGGGGTAACTATGGCTACACCTTC
. TRBJ1-1 TRBV19 TRBD1 CASSSSAGGTEAFF TGTGCCAGTAGCTCGTCCGCAGGGGGAACTGAAGCTTTCTTT
few TRBJ2-7 TRBV4-1 . CASSQGERDYEQYF TGCGCCAGCAGCCAAGGTGAACGGGACTACGAGCAGTACTTC
. TRBJ2-7 TRBV18 . CASSPPSSGTGEQYF TGTGCCAGCTCACCACCGTCGAGCGGGACAGGCGAGCAGTACTTC
. TRBJ2-5 TRBV7-7 TRBD1 CASSPRDRGYQETQYF TGTGCCAGCAGCCCCCGGGACAGGGGTTATCAAGAGACCCAGTACTTC
. TRBJ2-1 TRBV9 . CASSRYAQRLDEQFF TGTGCCAGCAGCCGTTACGCCCAGCGTTTAGATGAGCAGTTCTTC
. TRBJ2-3 TRBV18 . CASSPLQGDGADTQYF TGTGCCAGCTCACCACTACAGGGAGATGGAGCAGATACGCAGTATTTT
few TRBJ2-7 TRBV6-6 TRBD1 CASTLRDRVGEQYF TGTGCCAGCACCCTCCGGGACAGGGTTGGCGAGCAGTACTTC
. TRBJ2-3 TRBV4-3 . CASSQSGTFIDTDTQYF TGCGCCAGCAGCCAATCAGGGACTTTTATAGACACAGATACGCAGTATTTT
. TRBJ1-1 TRBV5-4 TRBD1 CASSSEGQGATGAFF TGTGCCAGCAGCTCCGAAGGACAGGGGGCCACGGGGGCTTTCTTT
. TRBJ2-4 TRBV21-1 . CASSKGSRGPGNIQYF TGTGCCAGCAGCAAAGGCTCCAGGGGCCCGGGAAACATTCAGTACTTC
. TRBJ1-4 TRBV2 . CASTRDHEKLFF TGTGCCAGCACCAGGGATCATGAAAAACTGTTTTTT
. TRBJ1-4 TRBV3-1/TRBV3-2 . CASSQDPGAREKLFF TGTGCCAGCAGCCAAGATCCAGGGGCTCGTGAAAAACTGTTTTTT
. TRBJ2-5 TRBV5-1 . CASSLLDSQETQYF TGCGCCAGCAGCTTGCTTGACAGCCAAGAGACCCAGTACTTC
. TRBJ1-6 TRBV6-5 . CASSLKGRSPLHF TGTGCCAGCAGTTTGAAAGGGAGGTCACCCCTCCACTTT
. TRBJ2-2 TRBV21-1 . CASSSIAGAVGELFF TGTGCCAGCAGCTCGATAGCGGGAGCGGTCGGGGAGCTGTTTTTT
. TRBJ2-1 TRBV15 . CATSMRDGYNEQFF TGTGCCACCTCAATGCGGGACGGATACAATGAGCAGTTCTTC
. TRBJ2-7 TRBV6-1 TRBD1 CASSERGQGALYEQYF TGTGCCAGCAGTGAACGCGGACAGGGGGCACTCTACGAGCAGTACTTC
. TRBJ1-2 TRBV7-9 TRBD1 CASSLKDRGQGYTF TGTGCCAGCAGCTTAAAGGACAGGGGGCAGGGCTACACCTTC
. TRBJ2-1 TRBV21-1 . CASSPTVRTSGNSYNEQFF TGTGCCAGCAGCCCTACGGTTAGGACTAGCGGGAATTCCTACAATGAGCAGTTCTTC
. TRBJ2-1 TRBV7-3 TRBD2 CASSLVSGIGNEQFF TGTGCCAGCAGCTTGGTTAGCGGGATAGGCAATGAGCAGTTCTTC
. TRBJ2-5 TRBV7-3 . CASSPNTGPETQYF TGTGCCAGCAGCCCAAATACAGGGCCAGAGACCCAGTACTTC
once TRBJ2-2 TRBV19 TRBD1 CASTRGTGGTGELFF TGTGCCAGCACTCGGGGGACAGGGGGTACCGGGGAGCTGTTTTTT
. TRBJ2-6 TRBV5-4 TRBD1 CASSAETGSSGANVLTF TGTGCCAGCAGCGCCGAGACAGGGAGCTCTGGGGCCAACGTCCTGACTTTC
. TRBJ1-5 TRBV27 . CASSLYGGSPQPQHF TGTGCCAGCAGTTTATACGGGGGGTCCCCCCAGCCCCAGCATTTT
. TRBJ2-7 TRBV6-6 . CASSTGFSYEQYF TGTGCCAGCAGTACGGGGTTCTCCTACGAGCAGTACTTC
. TRBJ2-1 TRBV18 TRBD1 CASSAGTGGGEQFF TGTGCCAGCTCGGCCGGGACAGGGGGGGGTGAGCAGTTCTTC
. TRBJ2-3 TRBV19 TRBD2 CASSIGPRGGTDTQYF TGTGCCAGTAGTATAGGTCCTCGGGGGGGCACAGATACGCAGTATTTT
. TRBJ2-1 TRBV5-6 TRBD2 CASSGTSYNEQFF TGTGCCAGCAGCGGGACTAGCTACAATGAGCAGTTCTTC
. TRBJ2-2 TRBV6-6 TRBD1 CASSYSGTGDTGELFF TGTGCCAGCAGTTACTCTGGGACAGGGGACACCGGGGAGCTGTTTTTT